This T cell receptor beta chain came from a study of OX40 agonist ivuxolimab in advanced cancers. For the study at large: Patients took ivuxolimab, an agonistic anti-OX40 (CD134) antibody.

V was clipped by 5 bases and J by 4 bases, with 18 bases between them. This CDR3 contains 16 residues. Germline assignment: CDR1 LNHDA and CDR2 SQIVND (reference sequence). On this clone: The antigen remains unidentified.

Study conclusions and caveats: The study did not work out the antigen specificity of the expanded peripheral T cells. The study found that CD8+ T cells averaged more expanded clones than CD4+. Clonal expansion was seen in CD4+ and CD8+ blood T cells by week 6 at 0.1 to 3.0 mg/kg.

Using immunoSEQ multiplex PCR, the repertoire was profiled, and TCRdb retains in-frame clones only, with some absent. The sample lists under 15,000 clones; roughly 84% were seen once. This TCR was sampled from an adult with an advanced solid tumor such as melanoma, head and neck, liver or kidney cancer. This sequence joins TRBV19 and TRBJ1-5, with D possibly being TRBD1 (6 bases). Here the sequenced sample was CD4+ or CD8+ T cells sorted from blood, taken in a trial of the OX40 agonist ivuxolimab. The CDR3 nucleotides read TGTGCCAGTAGTTCTGAGGGGGGCGCGGGGAATCAGCCCCAGCATTTT. This gives the protein CASSSEGGAGNQPQHF.